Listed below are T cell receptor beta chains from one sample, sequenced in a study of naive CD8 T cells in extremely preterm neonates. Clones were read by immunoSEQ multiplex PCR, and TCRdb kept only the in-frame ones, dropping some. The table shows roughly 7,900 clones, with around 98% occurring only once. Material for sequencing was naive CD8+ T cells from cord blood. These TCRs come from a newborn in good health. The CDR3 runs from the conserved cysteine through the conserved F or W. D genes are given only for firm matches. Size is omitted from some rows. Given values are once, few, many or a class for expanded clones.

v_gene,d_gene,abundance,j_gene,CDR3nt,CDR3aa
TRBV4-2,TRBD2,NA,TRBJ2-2,TGTGCCAGCAGCCAGTCTACCGGGGGGGCGACCGGGGAGCTGTTTTTT,CASSQSTGGATGELFF
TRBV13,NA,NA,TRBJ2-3,TGTGCCAGCAGCTTAGGGAGGGCCACTAGCACAGATACGCAGTATTTT,CASSLGRATSTDTQYF
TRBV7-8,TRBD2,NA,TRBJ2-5,TGTGCCAGCAGCGTCCTAGCGGGGGACGTCCAAGAGACCCAGTACTTC,CASSVLAGDVQETQYF
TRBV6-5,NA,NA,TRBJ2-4,TGTGCCAGTATCCAGGGAGCCAAAAACATTCAGTACTTC,CASIQGAKNIQYF
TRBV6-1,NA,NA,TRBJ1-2,TGTGCCAGCAGTGAAGCACCCGGGGGGGGCTACACCTTC,CASSEAPGGGYTF
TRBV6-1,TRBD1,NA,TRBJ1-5,TGTGCCAGCAGCCCGACAGGGTCGGAACAGCCCCAGCATTTT,CASSPTGSEQPQHF
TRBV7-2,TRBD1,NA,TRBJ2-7,TGTGCCAGCAGGCCGGGACAGGGCTACGAGCAGTACTTC,CASRPGQGYEQYF
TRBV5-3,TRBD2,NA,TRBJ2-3,TGTGCCAGAAGCGCCGGGACTAGCGGGGTCGGAGATACGCAGTATTTT,CARSAGTSGVGDTQYF
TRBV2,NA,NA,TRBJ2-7,TGTGCCAGCAGTGAAATCCCCTCCAAGACAGGTTTCTACGAGCAGTACTTC,CASSEIPSKTGFYEQYF
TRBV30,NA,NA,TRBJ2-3,TGTGCCTGGAGTGCTACAGATACGCAGTATTTT,CAWSATDTQYF
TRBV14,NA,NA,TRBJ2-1,TGTGCCAGCAGCCTTAAGATAGGAGGGACTCGAAGGTACAATGAGCAGTTCTTC,CASSLKIGGTRRYNEQFF
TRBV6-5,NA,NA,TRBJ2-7,TGTGCCAGCAGTTACTCCGTCCTTAGCGGCCCCTACGAGCAGTACTTC,CASSYSVLSGPYEQYF
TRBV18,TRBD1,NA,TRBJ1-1,TGTGCCAGCTCACCGGGACAGGGGAACACTGAAGCTTTCTTT,CASSPGQGNTEAFF
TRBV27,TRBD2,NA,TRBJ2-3,TGTGCCAGCAACTCGGGCGGGGGGGCCCGCACAGATACGCAGTATTTT,CASNSGGGARTDTQYF
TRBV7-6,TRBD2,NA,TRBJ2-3,TGTGCCAGCAGCTTTAGGGCTAGCGGGGGCGAGAGCACAGATACGCAGTATTTT,CASSFRASGGESTDTQYF
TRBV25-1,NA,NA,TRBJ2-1,TGTGCCAGCAGTGGGTCGGGACTGTCCTCCTACAATGAGCAGTTCTTC,CASSGSGLSSYNEQFF
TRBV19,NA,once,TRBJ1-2,TGTGCCAGTAGTAAACTAGCTAACTATGGCTACACCTTC,CASSKLANYGYTF
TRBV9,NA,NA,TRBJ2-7,TGTGCCAGCAGCGTATCCGGTAGTACGACCTACGAGCAGTACTTC,CASSVSGSTTYEQYF
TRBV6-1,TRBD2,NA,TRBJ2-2,TGTGCCAGCAGTGAGGTAGCGGGGGTGGTCACCGGGGAGCTGTTTTTT,CASSEVAGVVTGELFF
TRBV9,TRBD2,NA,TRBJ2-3,TGTGCCAGCAGCGTAGGGCGGGGGGCCCCACGGGGAGGCACAGATACGCAGTATTTT,CASSVGRGAPRGGTDTQYF
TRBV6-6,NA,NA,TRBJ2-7,TGTGCCAGCAGTTACTCGAGAACCCACCACGAGCAGTACTTC,CASSYSRTHHEQYF
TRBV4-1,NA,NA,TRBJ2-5,TGCGCCAGCAGCCAAGATGGAGGCGGGCCGGCTCAAGAGACCCAGTACTTC,CASSQDGGGPAQETQYF
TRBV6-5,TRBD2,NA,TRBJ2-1,TGTGCCAGCAGTTACGGCGGGGGCTCCTACAATGAGCAGTTCTTC,CASSYGGGSYNEQFF
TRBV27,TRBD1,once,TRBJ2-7,TGTGCCAGCAGTTTAGGACAGGGGCCCTACGAGCAGTACTTC,CASSLGQGPYEQYF
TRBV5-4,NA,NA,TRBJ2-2,TGTGCCAGCAGGTCAAGGGGGGGTGACGGGGAGCTGTTTTTT,CASRSRGGDGELFF
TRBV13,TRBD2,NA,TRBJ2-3,TGTGCCAGCAGAGATTCCGGGACTAGCGGGTCCCCAGGGGATACGCAGTATTTT,CASRDSGTSGSPGDTQYF
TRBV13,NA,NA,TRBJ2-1,TGTGCCAGCAGCTTAGGCCGACTCTACAATGAGCAGTTCTTC,CASSLGRLYNEQFF
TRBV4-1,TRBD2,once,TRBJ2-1,TGCGCCAGCAGCCGGCCTGAAGCGGGGGCCCCCCTCTCCTACAATGAGCAGTTCTTC,CASSRPEAGAPLSYNEQFF
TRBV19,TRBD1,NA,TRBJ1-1,TGTGCCAGTAGTATCGGGACAGGGGGCCTGAACACTGAAGCTTTCTTT,CASSIGTGGLNTEAFF
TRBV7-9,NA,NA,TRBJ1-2,TGTGCCAGCAGCTTAGGAGGGCACAACTATGGCTACACCTTC,CASSLGGHNYGYTF
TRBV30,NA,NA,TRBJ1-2,TGTGCCTGGACCCTCGACACTAACTATGGCTACACCTTC,CAWTLDTNYGYTF
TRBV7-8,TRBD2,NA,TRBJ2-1,TGTGCCAGCAGCTCTCTAGCGGGCTCCTACAATGAGCAGTTCTTC,CASSSLAGSYNEQFF
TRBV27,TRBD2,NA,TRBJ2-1,TGTGCCAGCAGTGACGGGACTAGCGGGGACAATGAGCAGTTCTTC,CASSDGTSGDNEQFF
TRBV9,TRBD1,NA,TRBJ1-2,TGTGCCAGCAGCCTATGGGACAGGCTGGGCTATGGCTACACCTTC,CASSLWDRLGYGYTF
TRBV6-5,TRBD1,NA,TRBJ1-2,TGTGCCAGCAGTTCTGCGGGACAGCTCCTCCAGGGCTACACCTTC,CASSSAGQLLQGYTF
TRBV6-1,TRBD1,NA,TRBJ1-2,TGTGCCAGCAGTGAAGTTGGTAAGTCGGACAGGGTGGTAAACTATGGCTACACCTTC,CASSEVGKSDRVVNYGYTF
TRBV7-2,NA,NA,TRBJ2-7,TGTGCCAGCAGCTTAGATTCCGGGACACCCGACGAGCAGTACTTC,CASSLDSGTPDEQYF
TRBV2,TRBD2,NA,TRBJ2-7,TGTGCCAGCAGCGGAAGCCTAGCGGGGGACTCCTACGAGCAGTACTTC,CASSGSLAGDSYEQYF
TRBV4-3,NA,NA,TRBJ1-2,TGCGCCAGCAGCCAAGTGGGAGGGAAAGGGTATGGCTACACCTTC,CASSQVGGKGYGYTF
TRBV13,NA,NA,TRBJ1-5,TGTGCCAGCAGCTTAGGGGGCGGCAATCAGCCCCAGCATTTT,CASSLGGGNQPQHF
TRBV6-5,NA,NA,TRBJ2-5,TGTGCCAGCAGTCAACAGGGCCAAGAGACCCAGTACTTC,CASSQQGQETQYF
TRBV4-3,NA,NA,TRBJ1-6,TGCGCCAGCAGCCAAGATGGACAGAGCTCCTATAATTCACCCCTCCACTTT,CASSQDGQSSYNSPLHF
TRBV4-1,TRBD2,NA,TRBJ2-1,TGCGCCAGCAGCCAAGATACTAGCGGGAGGGCCCACAATGAGCAGTTCTTC,CASSQDTSGRAHNEQFF
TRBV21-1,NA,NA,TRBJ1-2,TGTGCCAGCAGCAAAACGCAGGACGGGGTCAACTATGGCTACACCTTC,CASSKTQDGVNYGYTF
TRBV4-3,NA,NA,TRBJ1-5,TGCGCCAGCAGCCAAGACAGGGGCAATCAGCCCCAGCATTTT,CASSQDRGNQPQHF
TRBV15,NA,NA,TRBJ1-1,TGTGCCACCAGCAGAGAGCAGGGCAACACTGAAGCTTTCTTT,CATSREQGNTEAFF